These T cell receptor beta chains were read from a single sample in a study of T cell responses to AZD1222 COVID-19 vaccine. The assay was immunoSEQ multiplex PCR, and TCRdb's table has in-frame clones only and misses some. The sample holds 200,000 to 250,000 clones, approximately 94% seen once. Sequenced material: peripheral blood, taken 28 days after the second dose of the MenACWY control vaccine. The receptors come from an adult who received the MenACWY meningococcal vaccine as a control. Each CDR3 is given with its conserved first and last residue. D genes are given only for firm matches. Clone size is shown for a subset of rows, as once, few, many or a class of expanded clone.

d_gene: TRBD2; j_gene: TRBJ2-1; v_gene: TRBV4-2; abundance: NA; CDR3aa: CASSPGTSGSGNGEQFF; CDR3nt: TGTGCCAGCAGCCCCGGGACTAGCGGGTCGGGGAATGGGGAGCAGTTCTTC
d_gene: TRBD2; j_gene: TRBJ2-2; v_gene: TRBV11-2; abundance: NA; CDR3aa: CASSPHQAGAANTGELFF; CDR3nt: TGTGCCAGCAGCCCGCACCAAGCGGGAGCCGCGAACACCGGGGAGCTGTTTTTT
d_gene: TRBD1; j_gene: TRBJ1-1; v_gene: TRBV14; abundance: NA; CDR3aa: CASSQVRGQTEAFF; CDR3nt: TGTGCCAGCAGCCAAGTGAGGGGGCAGACTGAAGCTTTCTTT
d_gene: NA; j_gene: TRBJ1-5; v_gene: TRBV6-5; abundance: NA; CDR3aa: CASSYVGFAQPQHF; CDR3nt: TGTGCCAGCAGTTACGTGGGGTTCGCTCAGCCCCAGCATTTT
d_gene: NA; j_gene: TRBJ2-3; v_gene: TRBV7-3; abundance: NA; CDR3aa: CASSRTNTDTQYF; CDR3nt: TGTGCCAGCAGCCGGACAAACACAGATACGCAGTATTTT
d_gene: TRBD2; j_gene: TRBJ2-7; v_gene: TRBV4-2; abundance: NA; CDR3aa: CASSQERTSGAYEQYF; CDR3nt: TGTGCCAGCAGCCAAGAACGGACTAGCGGAGCCTACGAGCAGTACTTC
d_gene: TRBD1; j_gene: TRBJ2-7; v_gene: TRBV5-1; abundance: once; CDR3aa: CASSLAGTGSEEQYF; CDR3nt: TGCGCCAGCAGCTTGGCGGGGACAGGCTCTGAGGAGCAGTACTTC
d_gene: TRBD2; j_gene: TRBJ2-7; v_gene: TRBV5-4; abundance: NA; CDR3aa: CASRGGTSGEISYEQYF; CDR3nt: TGTGCCAGCAGGGGCGGGACTAGCGGGGAAATCTCCTACGAGCAGTACTTC
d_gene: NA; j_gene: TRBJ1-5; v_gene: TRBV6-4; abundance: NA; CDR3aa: CASRDPGPDQPQHF; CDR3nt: TGTGCCAGCAGAGATCCGGGACCCGATCAGCCCCAGCATTTT
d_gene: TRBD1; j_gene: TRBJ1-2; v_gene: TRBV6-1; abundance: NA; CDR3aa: CASSEWTGSLYGYTF; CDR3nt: TGTGCCAGCAGTGAATGGACAGGGTCGTTGTATGGCTACACCTTC
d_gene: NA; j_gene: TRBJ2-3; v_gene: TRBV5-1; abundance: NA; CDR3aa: CASSSAGVRTDTQYF; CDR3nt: TGCGCCAGCAGCTCGGCCGGGGTTCGCACAGATACGCAGTATTTT
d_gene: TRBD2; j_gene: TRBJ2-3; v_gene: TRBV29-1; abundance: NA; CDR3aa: CSSRLAGVSDTQYF; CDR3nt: TGCAGCTCCCGACTAGCGGGAGTGTCAGATACGCAGTATTTT
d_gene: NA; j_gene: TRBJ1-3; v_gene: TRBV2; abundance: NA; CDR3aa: CASRVSTIYF; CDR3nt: TGTGCCAGCAGGGTCAGCACCATATATTTT
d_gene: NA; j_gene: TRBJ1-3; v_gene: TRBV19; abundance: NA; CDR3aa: CASSVDFSSGNTIYF; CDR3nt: TGTGCCAGTAGCGTGGACTTCAGCTCTGGAAACACCATATATTTT
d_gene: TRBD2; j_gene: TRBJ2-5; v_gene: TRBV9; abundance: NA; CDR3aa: CASSGGVTSGSEETQYF; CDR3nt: TGTGCCAGCAGCGGGGGGGTGACTAGCGGGAGTGAAGAGACCCAGTACTTC